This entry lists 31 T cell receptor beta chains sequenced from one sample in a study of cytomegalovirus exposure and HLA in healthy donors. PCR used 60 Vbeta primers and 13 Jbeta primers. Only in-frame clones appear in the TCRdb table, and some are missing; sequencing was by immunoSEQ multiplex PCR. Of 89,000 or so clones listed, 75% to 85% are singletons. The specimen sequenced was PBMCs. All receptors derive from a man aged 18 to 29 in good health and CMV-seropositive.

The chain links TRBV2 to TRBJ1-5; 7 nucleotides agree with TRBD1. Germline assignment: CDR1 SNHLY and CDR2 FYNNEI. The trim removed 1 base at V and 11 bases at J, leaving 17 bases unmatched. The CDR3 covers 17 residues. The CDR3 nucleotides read TGTGCCAGCAGTGAAGTATCGGGGAGACAGGGTCAAGTAGCCCAGCATTTT. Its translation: CASSEVSGRQGQVAQHF. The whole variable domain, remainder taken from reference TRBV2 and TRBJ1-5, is EPEVTQTPSHQVTQMGQEVILRCVPISNHLYFYWYRQILGQKVEFLVSFYNNEISEKSEIFDDQFSVERPDGSNFTLKIRSTKLEDSAMYFCASSEVSGRQGQVAQHFGDGTRLSIL.

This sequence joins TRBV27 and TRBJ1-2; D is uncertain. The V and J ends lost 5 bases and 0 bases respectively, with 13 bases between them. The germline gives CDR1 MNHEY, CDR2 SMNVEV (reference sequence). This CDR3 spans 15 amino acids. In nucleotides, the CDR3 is TGTGCCAGCAGTCCGGGCGGGTTAGCTAACTATGGCTACACCTTC. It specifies CASSPGGLANYGYTF.

CDR3 DNA sequence: TGTGCCAGCAGCCGTAGCGGGGGGAGCGTTGGTACGCAGTATTTT. Residues: CASSRSGGSVGTQYF. The rearrangement uses TRBV7-9 and TRBJ2-3, with 10 nucleotides matching TRBD2. The germline V gene encodes CDR1 SEHNR and CDR2 FQNEAQ (reference sequence). V was clipped by 5 bases and J by 8 bases; unmatched bases: 10. CDR3 length: 15 amino acids.

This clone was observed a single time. The CDR3 coding sequence is TGCGCCAGCAGCTTTGGGGGCGGAGAGACCCAGTACTTC. Its protein product is CASSFGGGETQYF. The chain uses TRBV5-1 and TRBJ2-5, with D possibly TRBD1 on 6 matching bases. The germline CDR1 and CDR2 sequences are SGHRS and YFSETQ. V was trimmed by 2 bases and J by 4 bases, leaving 9 bases between them. This CDR3 is 13 amino acids long.

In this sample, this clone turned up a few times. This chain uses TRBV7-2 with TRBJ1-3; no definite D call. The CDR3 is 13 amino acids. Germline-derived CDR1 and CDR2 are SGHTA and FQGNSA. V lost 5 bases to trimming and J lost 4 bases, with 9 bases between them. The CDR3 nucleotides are TGTGCCAGCAGCCCAGGTACAGGAAACACCATATATTTT. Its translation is CASSPGTGNTIYF.

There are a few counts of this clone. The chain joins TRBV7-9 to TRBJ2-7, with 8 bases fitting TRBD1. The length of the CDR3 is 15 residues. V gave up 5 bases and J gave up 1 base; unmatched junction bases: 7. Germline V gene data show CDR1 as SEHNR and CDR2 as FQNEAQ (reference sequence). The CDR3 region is CASSRDRGRSYEQYF. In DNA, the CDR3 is TGTGCCAGCAGCCGTGACAGGGGCAGGTCCTACGAGCAGTACTTC.

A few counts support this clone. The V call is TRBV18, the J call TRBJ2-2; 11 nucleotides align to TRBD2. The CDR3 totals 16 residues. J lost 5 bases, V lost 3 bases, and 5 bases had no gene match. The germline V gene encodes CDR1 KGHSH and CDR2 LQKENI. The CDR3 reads CASSPLAGGETGELFF. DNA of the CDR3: TGTGCCAGCTCACCCCTAGCGGGGGGTGAGACCGGGGAGCTGTTTTTT.

CDR3 in amino acids: CASSIPGTGSYEQYF. CDR3 sequence (DNA): TGTGCCAGTAGTATACCCGGGACAGGGTCTTACGAGCAGTACTTC. This rearrangement joins TRBV19 to TRBJ2-7; 9 nucleotides align to TRBD1. The CDR3 has 15 residues. Germline V CDR1 and CDR2: LNHDA, SQIVND (reference sequence). V dropped 2 bases and J dropped 4; count of bases not matched to a gene: 6.

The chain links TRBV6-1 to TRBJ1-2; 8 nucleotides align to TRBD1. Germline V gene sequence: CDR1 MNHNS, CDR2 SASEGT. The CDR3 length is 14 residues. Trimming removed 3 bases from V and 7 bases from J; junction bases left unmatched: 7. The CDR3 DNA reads TGTGCCAGCAGTGATACCAGGGGGCAGAGTGGCTACACCTTC. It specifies CASSDTRGQSGYTF.

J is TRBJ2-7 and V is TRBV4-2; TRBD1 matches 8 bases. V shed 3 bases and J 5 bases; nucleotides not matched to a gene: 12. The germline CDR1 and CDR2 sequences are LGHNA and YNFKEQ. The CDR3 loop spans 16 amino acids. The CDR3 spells CASSQVSSRGPNEQYF. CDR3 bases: TGTGCCAGCAGCCAGGTGAGTTCCAGGGGGCCCAACGAGCAGTACTTC.

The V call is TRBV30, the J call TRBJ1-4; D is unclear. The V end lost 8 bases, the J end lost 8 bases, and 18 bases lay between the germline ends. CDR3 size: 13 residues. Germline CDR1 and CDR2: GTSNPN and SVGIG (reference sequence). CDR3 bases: TGTGCCGGAGGAGGCCCTCCGGGGGAAAAACTGTTTTTT. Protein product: CAGGGPPGEKLFF.

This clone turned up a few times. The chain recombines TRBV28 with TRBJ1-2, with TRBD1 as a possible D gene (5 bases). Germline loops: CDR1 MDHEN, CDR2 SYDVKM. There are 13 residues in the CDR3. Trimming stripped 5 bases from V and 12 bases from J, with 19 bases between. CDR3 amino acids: CASSPPDGGFNTF. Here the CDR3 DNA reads TGTGCCAGCAGTCCACCAGATGGGGGGTTCAACACCTTC.

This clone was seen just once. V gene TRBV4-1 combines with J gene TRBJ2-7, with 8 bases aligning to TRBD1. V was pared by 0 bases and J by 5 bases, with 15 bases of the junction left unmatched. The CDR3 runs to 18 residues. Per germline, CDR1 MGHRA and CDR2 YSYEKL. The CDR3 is CASSQDLSIGQGLNEQYF. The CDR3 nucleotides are TGCGCCAGCAGCCAAGATCTTAGTATAGGACAGGGCTTAAACGAGCAGTACTTC.

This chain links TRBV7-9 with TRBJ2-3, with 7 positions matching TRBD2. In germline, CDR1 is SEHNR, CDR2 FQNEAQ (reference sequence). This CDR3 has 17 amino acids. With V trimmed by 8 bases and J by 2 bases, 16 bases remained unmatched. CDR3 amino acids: CASLGGGEFSITDTQYF. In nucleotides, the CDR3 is TGTGCCAGCCTTGGGGGGGGAGAATTTTCCATCACAGATACGCAGTATTTT.

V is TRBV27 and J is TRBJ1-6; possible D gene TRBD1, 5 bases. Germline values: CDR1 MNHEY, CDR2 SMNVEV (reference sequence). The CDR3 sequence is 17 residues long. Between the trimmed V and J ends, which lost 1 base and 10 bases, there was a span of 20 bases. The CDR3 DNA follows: TGTGCCAGCAGTTTATATAGCCTAAACCACCCAGGGTCACCCCTCCACTTT. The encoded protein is CASSLYSLNHPGSPLHF.

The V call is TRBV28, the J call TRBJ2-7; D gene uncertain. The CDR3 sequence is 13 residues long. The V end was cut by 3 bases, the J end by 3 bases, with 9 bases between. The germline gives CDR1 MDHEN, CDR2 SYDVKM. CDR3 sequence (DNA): TGTGCCAGCAGTTTCGGAGAGAACTACGAGCAGTACTTC. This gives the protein CASSFGENYEQYF.

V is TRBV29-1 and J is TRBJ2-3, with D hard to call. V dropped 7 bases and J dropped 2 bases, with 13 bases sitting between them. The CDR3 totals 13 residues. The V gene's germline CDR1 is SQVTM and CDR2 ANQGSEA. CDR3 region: CSAKTHSTDTQYF. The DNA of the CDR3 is TGCAGCGCCAAGACACATTCCACAGATACGCAGTATTTT.

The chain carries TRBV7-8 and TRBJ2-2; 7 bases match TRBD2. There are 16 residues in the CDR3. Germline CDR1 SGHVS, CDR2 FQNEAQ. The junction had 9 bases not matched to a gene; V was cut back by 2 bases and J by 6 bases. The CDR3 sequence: CASSLMRLAMSGELFF. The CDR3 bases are TGTGCCAGCAGCTTAATGAGACTAGCTATGTCCGGGGAGCTGTTTTTT. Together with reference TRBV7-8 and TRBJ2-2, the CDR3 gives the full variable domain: GAGVSQSPRYKVAKRGQDVALRCDPISGHVSLFWYQQALGQGPEFLTYFQNEAQLDKSGLPSDRFFAERPEGSVSTLKIQRTQQEDSAVYLCASSLMRLAMSGELFFGEGSRLTVL.

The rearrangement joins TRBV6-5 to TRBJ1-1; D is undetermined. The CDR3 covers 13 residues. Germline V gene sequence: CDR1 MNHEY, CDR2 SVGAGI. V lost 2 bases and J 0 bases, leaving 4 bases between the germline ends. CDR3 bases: TGTGCCAGCAGTTACGACATGAACACTGAAGCTTTCTTT. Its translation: CASSYDMNTEAFF.

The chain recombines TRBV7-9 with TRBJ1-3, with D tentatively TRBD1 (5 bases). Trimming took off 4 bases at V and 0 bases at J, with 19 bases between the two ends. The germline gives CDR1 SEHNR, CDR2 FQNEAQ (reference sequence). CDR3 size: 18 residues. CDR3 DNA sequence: TGTGCCAGCAGCTCCCCGATCCACCAGGGCTCCTCTGGAAACACCATATATTTT. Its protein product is CASSSPIHQGSSGNTIYF.

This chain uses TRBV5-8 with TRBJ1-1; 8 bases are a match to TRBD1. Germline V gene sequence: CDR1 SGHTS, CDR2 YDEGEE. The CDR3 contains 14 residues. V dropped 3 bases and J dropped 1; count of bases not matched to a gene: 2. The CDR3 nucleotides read TGTGCCAGCAGCTCGGGGACAGGGAACACTGAAGCTTTCTTT. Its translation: CASSSGTGNTEAFF.

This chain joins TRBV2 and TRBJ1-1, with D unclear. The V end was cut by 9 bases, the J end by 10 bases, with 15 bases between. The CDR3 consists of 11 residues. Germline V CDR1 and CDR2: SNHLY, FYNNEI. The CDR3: CASTSLYGAFF. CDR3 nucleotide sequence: TGTGCCAGTACCTCCCTTTACGGAGCTTTCTTT.

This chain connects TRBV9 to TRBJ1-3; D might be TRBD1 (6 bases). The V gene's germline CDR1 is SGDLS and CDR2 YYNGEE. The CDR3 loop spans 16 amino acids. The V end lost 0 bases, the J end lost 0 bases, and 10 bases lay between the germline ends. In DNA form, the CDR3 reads TGTGCCAGCAGCGTAGACACAGGGAACTCTGGAAACACCATATATTTT. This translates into CASSVDTGNSGNTIYF.

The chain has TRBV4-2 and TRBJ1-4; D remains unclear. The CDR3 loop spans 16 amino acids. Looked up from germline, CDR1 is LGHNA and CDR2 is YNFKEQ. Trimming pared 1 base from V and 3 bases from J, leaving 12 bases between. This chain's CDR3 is CASSQVGPGSNEKLFF. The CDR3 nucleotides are TGTGCCAGCAGCCAAGTTGGGCCAGGATCTAATGAAAAACTGTTTTTT.

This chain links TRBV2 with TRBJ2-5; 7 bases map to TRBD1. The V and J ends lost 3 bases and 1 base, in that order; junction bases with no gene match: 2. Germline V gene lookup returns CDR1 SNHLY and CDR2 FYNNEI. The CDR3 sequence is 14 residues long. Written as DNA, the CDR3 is TGTGCCAGCAGTGATGACAGGGTCCAAGAGACCCAGTACTTC. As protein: CASSDDRVQETQYF.

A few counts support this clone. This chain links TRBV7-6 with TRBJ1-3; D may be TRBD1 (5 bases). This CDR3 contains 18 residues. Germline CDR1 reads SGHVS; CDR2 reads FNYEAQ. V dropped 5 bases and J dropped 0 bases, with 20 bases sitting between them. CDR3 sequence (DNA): TGTGCCAGCAGCGCCTTTGGGATAGGGGTTATCTCTGGAAACACCATATATTTT. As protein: CASSAFGIGVISGNTIYF.

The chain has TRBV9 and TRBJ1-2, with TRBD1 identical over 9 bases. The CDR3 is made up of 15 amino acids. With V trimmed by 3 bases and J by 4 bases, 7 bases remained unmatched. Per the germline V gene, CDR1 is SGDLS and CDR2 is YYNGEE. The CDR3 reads CASSGYRGQVYGYTF. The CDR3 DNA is TGTGCCAGCAGCGGCTACAGGGGGCAGGTCTATGGCTACACCTTC.

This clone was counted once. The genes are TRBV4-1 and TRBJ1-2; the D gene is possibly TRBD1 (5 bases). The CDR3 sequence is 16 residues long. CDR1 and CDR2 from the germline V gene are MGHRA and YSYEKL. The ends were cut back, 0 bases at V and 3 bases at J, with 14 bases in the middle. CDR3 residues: CASSQETGPWDYGYTF. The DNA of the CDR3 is TGCGCCAGCAGCCAAGAAACAGGACCGTGGGACTATGGCTACACCTTC.

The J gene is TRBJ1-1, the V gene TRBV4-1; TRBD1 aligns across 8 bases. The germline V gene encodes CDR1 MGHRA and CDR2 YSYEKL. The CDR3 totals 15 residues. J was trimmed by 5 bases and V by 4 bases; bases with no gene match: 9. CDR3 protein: CASSRSGQGGTEAFF. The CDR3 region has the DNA TGCGCCAGCAGCCGTAGCGGACAGGGAGGGACTGAAGCTTTCTTT.

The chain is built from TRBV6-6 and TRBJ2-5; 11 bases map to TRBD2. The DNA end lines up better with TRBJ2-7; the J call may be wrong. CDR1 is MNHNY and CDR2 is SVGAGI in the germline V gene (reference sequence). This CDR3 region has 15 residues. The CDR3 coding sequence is TGTGCCAGCAGGGAGCTAGCGGGGGGCACCTACGAGCAGTACTTC. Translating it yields CASRELAGGTYEQYF.

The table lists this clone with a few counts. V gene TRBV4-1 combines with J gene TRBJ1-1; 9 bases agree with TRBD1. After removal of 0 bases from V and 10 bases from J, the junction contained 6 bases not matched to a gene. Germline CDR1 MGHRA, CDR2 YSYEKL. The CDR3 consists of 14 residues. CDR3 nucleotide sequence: TGCGCCAGCAGCCAAGATAACACAGGGGGCTCAGCTTTCTTT. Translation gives CASSQDNTGGSAFF.